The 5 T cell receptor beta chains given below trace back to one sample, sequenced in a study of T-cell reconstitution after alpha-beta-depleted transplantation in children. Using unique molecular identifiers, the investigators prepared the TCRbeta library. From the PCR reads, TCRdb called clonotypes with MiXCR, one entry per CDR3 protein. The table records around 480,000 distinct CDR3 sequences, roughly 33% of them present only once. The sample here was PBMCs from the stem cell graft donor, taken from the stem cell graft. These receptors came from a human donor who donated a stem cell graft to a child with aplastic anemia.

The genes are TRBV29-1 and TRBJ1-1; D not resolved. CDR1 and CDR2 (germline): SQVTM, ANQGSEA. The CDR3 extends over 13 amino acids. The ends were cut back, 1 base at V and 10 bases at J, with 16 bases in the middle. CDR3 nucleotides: TGCAGCGTTGAAGGCGAGGGATACACTTCAGCTTTCTTT. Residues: CSVEGEGYTSAFF.

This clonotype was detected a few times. The CDR3 loop is CSVTYRDLDYEQYF. CDR3 DNA: TGCAGCGTTACCTACCGGGACCTCGACTACGAGCAGTACTTC. The J gene is TRBJ2-7, the V gene TRBV29-1; possibly TRBD1 or TRBD2 for D (5 bases each). V shed 5 bases and J shed 3 bases, with 17 bases lying between them. Germline CDR1 and CDR2: SQVTM and ANQGSEA. The CDR3 spans 14 residues.

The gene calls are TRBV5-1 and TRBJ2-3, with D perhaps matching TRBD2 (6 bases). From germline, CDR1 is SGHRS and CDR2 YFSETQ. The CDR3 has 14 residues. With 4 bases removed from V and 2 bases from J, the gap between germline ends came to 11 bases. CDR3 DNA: TGCGCCAGCAGCGGTCGGGAGACCACAGATACGCAGTATTTT. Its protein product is CASSGRETTDTQYF.

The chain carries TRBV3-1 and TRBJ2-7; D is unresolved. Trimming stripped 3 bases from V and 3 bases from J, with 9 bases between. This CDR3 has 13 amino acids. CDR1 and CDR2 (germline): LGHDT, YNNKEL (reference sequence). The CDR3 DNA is TGTGCCAGCAGCCAGGGTCCGAACTACGAGCAGTACGTC. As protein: CASSQGPNYEQYV.

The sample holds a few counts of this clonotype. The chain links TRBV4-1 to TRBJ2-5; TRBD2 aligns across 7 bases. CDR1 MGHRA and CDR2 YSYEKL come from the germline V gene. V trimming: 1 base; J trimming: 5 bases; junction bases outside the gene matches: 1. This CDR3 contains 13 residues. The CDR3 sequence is CASSQGEGETQYF. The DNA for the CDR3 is TGCGCCAGCAGCCAAGGGGAGGGGGAGACCCAGTACTTC.